This TCR beta chain came from a study of blood T cell repertoires in COVID-19. Looking at the study overall: Nucleic acid was either cDNA or gDNA, and it came from T cells, B-cell-depleted T cells, or PBMCs.

Germline assignment: CDR1 KGHSH and CDR2 LQKENI. V was pared by 3 bases and J by 5 bases, with 6 bases of the junction left unmatched. The CDR3 consists of 15 residues. Original analysis: Estimation of nucleated cell counts was performed using reference gene primer amplification. Clones were read by immunoSEQ multiplex PCR, and TCRdb kept only the in-frame ones, dropping some. V, J and clone size derive from that table, while D and trimming were established from the DNA sequence. The table has more than 200,000 clones, approximately 90% seen once. Cohorts were determined from participant-reported clinical history.

The sequenced sample consisted of PBMCs or T cells enriched from blood (not recorded which). J is TRBJ2-2 and V is TRBV18; 7 nucleotides agree with TRBD1. This clonotype was sampled from a man aged 30-40 years who had recovered from COVID-19. CDR3 amino acids: CASSPQDRATGELFF. As DNA, the CDR3 is TGTGCCAGCTCACCCCAAGACAGGGCGACCGGGGAGCTGTTTTTT.